What follows are 32 T cell receptor beta chains derived from one specimen sequenced in a study of cytomegalovirus exposure and HLA in healthy donors. Researchers ran the PCR with 60 Vbeta and 13 Jbeta primers. Measured with immunoSEQ multiplex PCR; TCRdb has only the in-frame clones, and not every one. The profile shows 100,000 to 150,000 clones, roughly 79% of them singletons. Sequenced material: PBMCs. The source is a woman between 40 and 55 years old in good health and CMV-seronegative.

This clone was detected once. The J gene is TRBJ2-5, the V gene TRBV7-9; 12 bases fit TRBD1. Germline trimming cut 5 bases from V and 2 bases from J; bases unmatched to any gene: 3. The CDR3 is 15 residues long. CDR1 and CDR2 (germline): SEHNR, FQNEAQ (reference sequence). The CDR3 here is CASSGDRGRQETQYF. The CDR3, as DNA: TGTGCCAGCAGCGGGGACAGGGGGCGACAAGAGACCCAGTACTTC.

CDR3 loop: CASSSGTSSEAFF. The CDR3 DNA reads TGTGCCAGCAGCTCGGGGACATCTTCTGAAGCTTTCTTT. V and J are TRBV7-9 and TRBJ1-1; D might be TRBD1 (6 bases). V dropped 4 bases and J dropped 6 bases, with 12 bases sitting between them. The CDR3 is 13 residues long. From germline, CDR1 is SEHNR and CDR2 FQNEAQ (reference sequence).

The J gene is TRBJ2-6, the V gene TRBV6-6; TRBD1 matches at 10 bases. Germline V lookup: CDR1 MNHNY, CDR2 SVGAGI (reference sequence). The CDR3 length is 15 residues. V was pared by 8 bases and J by 6 bases, with 7 bases of the junction left unmatched. This CDR3 is CASRDRGFAANVLTF. DNA of the CDR3: TGTGCCAGCCGGGACAGGGGCTTTGCGGCCAACGTCCTGACTTTC.

J is TRBJ1-2 and V is TRBV5-1; 8 bases align to TRBD1. After removal of 0 bases from V and 3 bases from J, the junction contained 4 bases not matched to a gene. The CDR3 totals 15 residues. Germline V CDR1 and CDR2: SGHRS, YFSETQ. The CDR3 loop is CASSLAETGDYGYTF. For the CDR3, the DNA is TGCGCCAGCAGCTTGGCTGAGACAGGGGACTATGGCTACACCTTC.

Written as DNA, the CDR3 is TGCAGCGTTGAACAACTAGCCTCATTATTCTTC. Translated: CSVEQLASLFF. The V gene is TRBV29-1, the J gene TRBJ2-1, with D perhaps matching TRBD2 (6 bases). The CDR3 is made up of 11 amino acids. Trimming cost V 2 bases and J 16 bases, with 15 bases left between them. From germline, CDR1 is SQVTM and CDR2 ANQGSEA.

CDR3 region: CASSLRGQSFYEQYF. DNA of the CDR3: TGTGCCAGCAGCTTGCGGGGGCAGAGCTTCTACGAGCAGTACTTC. The chain has TRBV7-6 and TRBJ2-7; the D gene is possibly TRBD2 (7 bases). The CDR3 is 15 amino acids. The V end lost 3 bases, the J end lost 3 bases, and 15 bases lay between the germline ends. Germline CDR1 is SGHVS and CDR2 is FNYEAQ.

The V and J genes are TRBV6-1 and TRBJ1-1, with D maybe TRBD1 (6 bases). The CDR3 extends over 14 amino acids. Germline assignment: CDR1 MNHNS and CDR2 SASEGT. V lost 2 bases to trimming and J lost 11 bases, with 18 bases between them. CDR3: CASSERGRHGEAFF. The CDR3 DNA sequence: TGTGCCAGCAGTGAAAGGGGGAGACACGGCGAGGCTTTCTTT.

This chain connects TRBV29-1 to TRBJ2-2, with D tentatively TRBD1 (5 bases). The CDR3 consists of 11 residues. V was pared by 8 bases and J by 4 bases, with 8 bases between. The germline V gene has CDR1 SQVTM and CDR2 ANQGSEA. CDR3 sequence reads: CSSTVTGELFF. The CDR3 bases are TGCAGCTCGACAGTCACCGGGGAGCTGTTTTTT.

Remarks on this clone: Sequence at one end of the junction differs from germline and may be a read error. The chain combines TRBV5-1 with TRBJ2-3; TRBD2 agrees at 8 bases. Germline V gene sequence: CDR1 SGHRS, CDR2 YFSETQ. The CDR3 is made up of 19 amino acids. This CDR3 reads CASSHWWVSGSPGEDAQYF. The DNA of the CDR3 is TGCGCCAGCAGTCACTGGTGGGTCAGCGGGAGCCCTGGGGAAGATGCGCAGTATTTT.

The chain employs TRBV19 and TRBJ1-3, with no clear D. V lost 8 bases and J lost 4, with 15 bases in between. CDR1 LNHDA and CDR2 SQIVND come from the germline V gene (reference sequence). The CDR3 extends over 14 amino acids. As DNA, the CDR3 is TGTGCCAGTCTGGCCCTGTCTCCCGGAAACACCATATATTTT. Translating gives CASLALSPGNTIYF.

The chain uses TRBV15 and TRBJ1-5, with D unresolved. Trimming left V 5 bases short and J 0 bases short, with 11 bases between. Germline CDR1 reads LNHNV; CDR2 reads YYDKDF (reference sequence). The length of the CDR3 is 15 residues. The DNA for the CDR3 is TGTGCCACCAGCCAGACAAGGTCTAGCAATCAGCCCCAGCATTTT. Protein: CATSQTRSSNQPQHF.

The chain couples TRBV27 to TRBJ2-7, with D possibly matching TRBD1 (5 bases). This CDR3 is 14 amino acids long. Germline CDR1 and CDR2: MNHEY and SMNVEV (reference sequence). The V gene lost 0 bases and the J gene lost 5 bases, with 11 bases spanning the gap. CDR3 residues: CASSLSSGNHEQYF. In nucleotides, the CDR3 is TGTGCCAGCAGTTTATCGTCAGGGAACCACGAGCAGTACTTC.

This clone appeared once. The chain carries TRBV28 and TRBJ2-7; TRBD1 is a possible D gene (6 bases). Germline CDR1 reads MDHEN; CDR2 reads SYDVKM. This CDR3 comprises 16 residues. Trimming took off 5 bases at V and 0 bases at J, with 17 bases between the two ends. CDR3 in DNA: TGTGCCAGCAGTCTCGTCATGGGGGCTGGCTCCTACGAGCAGTACTTC. Its protein is CASSLVMGAGSYEQYF.

The chain employs TRBV9 and TRBJ2-1, with a weak D call TRBD2 (7 bases). The length of the CDR3 is 18 residues. V gave up 0 bases and J gave up 1 base, with 17 bases separating them. CDR1 and CDR2 from the germline V gene are SGDLS and YYNGEE. CDR3 nucleotide sequence: TGTGCCAGCAGCGTAGTGGGGGGGGCTAGCTGGTCCTACAATGAGCAGTTCTTC. Translating gives CASSVVGGASWSYNEQFF.

The chain recombines TRBV7-9 with TRBJ2-1, with TRBD1 as a possible D gene (7 bases). The germline V gene encodes CDR1 SEHNR and CDR2 FQNEAQ (reference sequence). CDR3 length: 11 residues. V was trimmed by 8 bases and J by 10 bases, leaving 12 bases between them. The CDR3 DNA is TGTGCCAGCGTGGGGGGACAGGAGCAGTTCTTC. This codes for CASVGGQEQFF.

This chain uses TRBV28 with TRBJ1-1; TRBD1 might be the D (6 bases). The CDR3 sequence is 13 residues long. Trimming stripped 2 bases from V and 11 bases from J, with 15 bases between. In germline, CDR1 is MDHEN, CDR2 SYDVKM. CDR3 nucleotide sequence: TGTGCCAGCAGTTTAGTTAGGGGGGGAGGCGCTTTCTTT. Translating gives CASSLVRGGGAFF.

This sequence joins TRBV2 and TRBJ1-1, with 7 nucleotides matching TRBD1. The CDR3 consists of 15 residues. Germline V gives CDR1 SNHLY, CDR2 FYNNEI. The junction had 13 bases not matched to a gene; V was cut back by 6 bases and J by 6 bases. CDR3 DNA sequence: TGTGCCAGCAGCGACTCGACAGGGAATTTCGCTGAAGCTTTCTTT. Its translation: CASSDSTGNFAEAFF.

In this sample, this clone turned up a few times. Relative to the germline gene, one junction end is altered; a read error may explain this. V and J are TRBV28 and TRBJ2-4; 8 bases align to TRBD1. The CDR3 loop spans 15 amino acids. Germline V gene lookup returns CDR1 MDHEN and CDR2 SYDVKM. CDR3 DNA: TGTGCCAGCAGTTGGACGGACAGGGACAAAAACAGTCAGTACTTC. Protein: CASSWTDRDKNSQYF.

The gene calls are TRBV28 and TRBJ1-1, with D unclear. The ends were cut back, 3 bases at V and 6 bases at J, with 14 bases in the middle. The CDR3 extends over 14 amino acids. The V gene's germline CDR1 is MDHEN and CDR2 SYDVKM. The CDR3 region has the DNA TGTGCCAGCAGTTTCGTCGGGTCAGCGCCTGAAGCTTTCTTT. This encodes CASSFVGSAPEAFF.

Only a few counts were recorded for this clone. The J gene is TRBJ2-2, the V gene TRBV5-1; no clear D. Germline V lookup: CDR1 SGHRS, CDR2 YFSETQ. The CDR3 is 16 amino acids. Trimming left V 0 bases short and J 1 base short, with 10 bases between. As DNA, the CDR3 is TGCGCCAGCAGCTTGGTTGACATAGAGAACACCGGGGAGCTGTTTTTT. Its protein product is CASSLVDIENTGELFF.

This clone was found once. The rearrangement joins TRBV25-1 to TRBJ1-4; 7 bases agree with TRBD1. CDR3 length: 12 amino acids. Germline loops: CDR1 MGHDK, CDR2 SYGVNS. The J segment lost 7 bases and the V segment lost 8 bases, leaving 4 bases of the junction unmatched. The CDR3 is CASPGGLEKLFF. For the CDR3, the DNA is TGTGCCAGCCCAGGGGGGCTTGAAAAACTGTTTTTT. The variable domain in full, with the rest retrieved from reference TRBV25-1 and TRBJ1-4, is EADIYQTPRYLVIGTGKKITLECSQTMGHDKMYWYQQDPGMELHLIHYSYGVNSTEKGDLSSESTVSRIRTEHFPLTLESARPSHTSQYLCASPGGLEKLFFGSGTQLSVL.

This clone came up a few times. The gene calls are TRBV28 and TRBJ1-2; 11 nucleotides agree with TRBD1. V lost 8 bases and J lost 7; bases outside the gene matches: 15. CDR1 is MDHEN, CDR2 SYDVKM, per germline. The CDR3 sequence is 16 residues long. The CDR3 sequence: CASAGSTGQGARGYTF. CDR3 in DNA: TGTGCCAGCGCCGGTTCTACAGGACAGGGGGCCCGTGGCTACACCTTC.

The rearrangement uses TRBV27 and TRBJ1-2, with D possibly matching TRBD1 (5 bases). Trimming removed 7 bases from V and 2 bases from J, with 20 bases in between. The CDR3 loop spans 16 amino acids. Germline-derived CDR1 and CDR2 are MNHEY and SMNVEV (reference sequence). In DNA, the CDR3 is TGTGCCAGCATTTTTAAAGTCGCCCACAGGAACTATGGCTACACCTTC. This encodes CASIFKVAHRNYGYTF.

The gene calls are TRBV5-3 and TRBJ1-6; D is possibly TRBD1 (5 bases). TRBV5-3 is an ORF, with its function uncertain. V lost 0 bases, J lost 6 bases, and 7 bases lay in between. This CDR3 has 14 amino acids. The CDR3 DNA reads TGTGCCAGAAGCTTGGGACAGTTTAATTCACCCCTCCACTTT. It yields the protein CARSLGQFNSPLHF.

This rearrangement joins TRBV10-3 to TRBJ1-1; 8 bases align to TRBD1. CDR1 ENHRY and CDR2 SYGVKD come from the germline V gene. This CDR3 spans 13 amino acids. The V and J ends lost 11 bases and 3 bases, in that order; junction bases with no gene match: 8. CDR3 in DNA: TGTGCCCATCAACAGGGGGAGGACACTGAAGCTTTCTTT. It yields the protein CAHQQGEDTEAFF.

The genes are TRBV7-8 and TRBJ1-1; a possible D gene is TRBD1 (5 bases). This CDR3 contains 15 residues. The germline V and J ends were trimmed by 4 bases and 5 bases, with 17 bases remaining between them. The germline CDR1 and CDR2 sequences are SGHVS and FQNEAQ. CDR3 nucleotides: TGTGCCAGCAGCTCTACCGCAGGGATCCCTACTGAAGCTTTCTTT. Amino acid sequence: CASSSTAGIPTEAFF.

This sequence joins TRBV19 and TRBJ1-1; 7 positions match TRBD1. The CDR3 consists of 14 residues. CDR1 and CDR2 (germline): LNHDA, SQIVND (reference sequence). Losses at the gene ends were 3 bases for V and 2 bases for J; bases not matched to a gene: 3. The CDR3 spells CASSITGANTEAFF. DNA of the CDR3: TGTGCCAGTAGTATCACAGGGGCAAACACTGAAGCTTTCTTT.

This clone occurred once. The chain combines TRBV5-6 with TRBJ2-3; 14 bases align to TRBD2. J was trimmed by 8 bases and V by 5 bases; bases with no gene match: 7. The CDR3 is made up of 15 amino acids. Germline-derived CDR1 and CDR2 are SGHDT and YYEEEE. CDR3 coding DNA: TGTGCCAGCAGGGAAGCCGGGACTAGCGGGGGTACGCAGTATTTT. Amino acids: CASREAGTSGGTQYF.

J is TRBJ1-1 and V is TRBV5-1; a weak D match, TRBD1 (5 bases). CDR1 and CDR2 (germline): SGHRS, YFSETQ. The CDR3 contains 15 residues. Trimming took off 4 bases at V and 5 bases at J, with 18 bases between the two ends. CDR3 sequence reads: CASSRSGGEGTEAFF. In nucleotides, the CDR3 is TGCGCCAGCAGCAGGTCCGGGGGGGAGGGTACTGAAGCTTTCTTT.

The sample holds a few counts of this clone. This rearrangement joins TRBV28 to TRBJ2-7, with a tentative D call TRBD2 (7 bases). The CDR3 length is 12 residues. Germline V gene lookup returns CDR1 MDHEN and CDR2 SYDVKM. The CDR3: CSWGRETYEQYF. The CDR3 DNA follows: TGTTCATGGGGGCGGGAGACCTACGAGCAGTACTTC.

The chain carries TRBV9 and TRBJ2-1; 8 bases line up with TRBD1. The CDR3 contains 13 residues. Germline V gene sequence: CDR1 SGDLS, CDR2 YYNGEE. V gave up 7 bases and J gave up 9 bases; unmatched junction bases: 9. The CDR3: CASSGQGAREQFF. The CDR3, as DNA: TGTGCCAGCTCGGGCCAGGGGGCGCGTGAGCAGTTCTTC.

V usage is TRBV6-6 and J usage is TRBJ2-5; TRBD2 aligns across 7 bases. There are 15 residues in the CDR3. Germline V gives CDR1 MNHNY, CDR2 SVGAGI (reference sequence). V was pared by 4 bases and J by 1 base, with 6 bases of the junction left unmatched. This CDR3 is CASSFAGAGQETQYF. The CDR3 bases are TGTGCCAGCAGTTTTGCGGGAGCCGGCCAAGAGACCCAGTACTTC.